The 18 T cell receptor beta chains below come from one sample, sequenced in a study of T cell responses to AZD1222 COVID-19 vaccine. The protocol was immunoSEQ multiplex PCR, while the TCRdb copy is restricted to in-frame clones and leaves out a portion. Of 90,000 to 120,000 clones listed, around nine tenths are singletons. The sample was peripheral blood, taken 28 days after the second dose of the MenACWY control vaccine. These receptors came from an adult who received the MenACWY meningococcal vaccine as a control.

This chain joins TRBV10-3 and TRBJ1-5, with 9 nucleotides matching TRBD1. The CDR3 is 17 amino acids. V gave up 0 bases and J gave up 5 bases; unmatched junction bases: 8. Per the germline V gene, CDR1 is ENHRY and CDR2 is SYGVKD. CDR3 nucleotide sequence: TGTGCCATCAGTGAGTCCGGGACAGGGCTGAGAGATCAGCCCCAGCATTTT. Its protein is CAISESGTGLRDQPQHF.

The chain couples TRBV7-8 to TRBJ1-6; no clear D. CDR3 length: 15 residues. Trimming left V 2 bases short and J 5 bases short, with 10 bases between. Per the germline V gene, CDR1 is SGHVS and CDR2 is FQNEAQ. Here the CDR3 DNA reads TGTGCCAGCAGCTTAAGGCGGCAGGATAATTCACCCCTCCACTTT. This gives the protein CASSLRRQDNSPLHF.

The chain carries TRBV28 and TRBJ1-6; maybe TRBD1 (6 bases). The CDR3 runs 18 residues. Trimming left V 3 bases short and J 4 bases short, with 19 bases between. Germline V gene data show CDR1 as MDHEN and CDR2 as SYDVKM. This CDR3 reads CASSLGQKQGPYNSPLHF. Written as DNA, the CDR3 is TGTGCCAGCAGTTTGGGCCAGAAACAGGGACCGTATAATTCACCCCTCCACTTT.

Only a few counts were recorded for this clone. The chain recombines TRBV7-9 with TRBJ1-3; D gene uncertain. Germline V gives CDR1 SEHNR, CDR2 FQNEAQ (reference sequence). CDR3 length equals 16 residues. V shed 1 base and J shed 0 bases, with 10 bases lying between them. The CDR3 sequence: CASSLEGTYSGNTIYF. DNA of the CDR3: TGTGCCAGCAGCTTAGAGGGCACCTACTCTGGAAACACCATATATTTT.

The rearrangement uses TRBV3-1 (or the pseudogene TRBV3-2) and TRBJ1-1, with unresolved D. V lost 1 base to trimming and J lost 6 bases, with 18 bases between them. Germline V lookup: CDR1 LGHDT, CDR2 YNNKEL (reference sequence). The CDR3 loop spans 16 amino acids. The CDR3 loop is CASSQALRAGSPEAFF. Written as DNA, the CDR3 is TGTGCCAGCAGCCAAGCCCTAAGAGCGGGGAGTCCTGAAGCTTTCTTT.

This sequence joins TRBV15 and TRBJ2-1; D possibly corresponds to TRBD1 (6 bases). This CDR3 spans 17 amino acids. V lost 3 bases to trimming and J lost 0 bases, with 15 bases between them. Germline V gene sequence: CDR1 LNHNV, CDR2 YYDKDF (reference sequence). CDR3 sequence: CATSSLQGRSSYNEQFF. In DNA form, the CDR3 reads TGTGCCACCAGCAGCCTACAGGGAAGGAGCTCCTACAATGAGCAGTTCTTC.

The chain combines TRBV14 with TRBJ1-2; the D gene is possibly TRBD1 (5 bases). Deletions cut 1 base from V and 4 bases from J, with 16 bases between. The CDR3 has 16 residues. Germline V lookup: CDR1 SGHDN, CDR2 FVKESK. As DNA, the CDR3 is TGTGCCAGCAGCCAAGGGGCAGGGAGGCTCGTCTATGGCTACACCTTC. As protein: CASSQGAGRLVYGYTF.

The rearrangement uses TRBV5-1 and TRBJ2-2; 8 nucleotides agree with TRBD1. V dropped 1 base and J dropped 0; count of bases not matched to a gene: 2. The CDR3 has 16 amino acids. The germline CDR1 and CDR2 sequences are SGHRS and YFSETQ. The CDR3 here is CASSLRGQANTGELFF. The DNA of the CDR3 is TGCGCCAGCAGCTTGAGGGGACAGGCGAACACCGGGGAGCTGTTTTTT.

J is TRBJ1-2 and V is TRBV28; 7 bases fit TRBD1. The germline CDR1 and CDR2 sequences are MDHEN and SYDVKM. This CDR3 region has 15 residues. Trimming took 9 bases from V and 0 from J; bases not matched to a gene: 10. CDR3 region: CASTTGNIANYGYTF. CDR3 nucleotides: TGTGCCAGTACGACAGGGAACATAGCTAACTATGGCTACACCTTC.

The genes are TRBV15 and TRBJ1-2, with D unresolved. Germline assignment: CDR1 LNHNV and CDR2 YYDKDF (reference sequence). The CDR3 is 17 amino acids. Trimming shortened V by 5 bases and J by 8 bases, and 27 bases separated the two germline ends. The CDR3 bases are TGTGCCACCAGCCCCCGAATCCTGATTCTTGATTCTGGAGGCTACACCTTC. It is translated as CATSPRILILDSGGYTF.

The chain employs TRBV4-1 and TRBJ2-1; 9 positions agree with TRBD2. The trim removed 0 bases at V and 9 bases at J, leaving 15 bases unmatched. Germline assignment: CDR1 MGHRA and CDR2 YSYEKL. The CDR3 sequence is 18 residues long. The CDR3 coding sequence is TGCGCCAGCAGCCAAGATAGTACTAGCGGGTCCGTTAGCCGTGAGCAGTTCTTC. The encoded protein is CASSQDSTSGSVSREQFF.

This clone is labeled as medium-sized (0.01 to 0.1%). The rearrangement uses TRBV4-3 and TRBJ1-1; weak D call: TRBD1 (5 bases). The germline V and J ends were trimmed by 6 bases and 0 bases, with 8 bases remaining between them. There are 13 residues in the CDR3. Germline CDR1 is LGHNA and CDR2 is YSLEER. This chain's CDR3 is CASSLQVNTEAFF. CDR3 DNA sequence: TGCGCCAGCAGTCTACAGGTGAACACTGAAGCTTTCTTT.

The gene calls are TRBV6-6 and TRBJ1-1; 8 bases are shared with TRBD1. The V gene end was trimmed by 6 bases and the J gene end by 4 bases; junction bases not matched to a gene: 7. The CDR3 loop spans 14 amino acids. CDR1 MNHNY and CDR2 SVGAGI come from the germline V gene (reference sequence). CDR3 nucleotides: TGTGCCAGCAGCCACGGACAGGGCGGCACTGAAGCTTTCTTT. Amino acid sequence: CASSHGQGGTEAFF.

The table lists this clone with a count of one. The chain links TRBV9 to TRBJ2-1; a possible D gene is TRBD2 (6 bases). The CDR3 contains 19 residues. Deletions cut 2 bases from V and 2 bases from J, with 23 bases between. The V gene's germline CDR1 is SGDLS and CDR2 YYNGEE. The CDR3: CASSVGIGRRGRTYNEQFF. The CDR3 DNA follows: TGTGCCAGCAGCGTCGGTATTGGTCGGCGGGGCCGAACCTACAATGAGCAGTTCTTC.

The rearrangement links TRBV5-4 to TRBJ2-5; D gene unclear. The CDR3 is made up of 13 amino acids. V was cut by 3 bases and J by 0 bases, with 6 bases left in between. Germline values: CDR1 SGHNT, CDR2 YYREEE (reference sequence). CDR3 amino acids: CASSSSHQETQYF. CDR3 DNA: TGTGCCAGCAGCTCCTCGCACCAAGAGACCCAGTACTTC. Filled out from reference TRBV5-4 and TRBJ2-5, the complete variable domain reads ETGVTQSPTHLIKTRGQQVTLRCSSQSGHNTVSWYQQALGQGPQFIFQYYREEENGRGNFPPRFSGLQFPNYSSELNVNALELDDSALYLCASSSSHQETQYFGPGTRLLVL.

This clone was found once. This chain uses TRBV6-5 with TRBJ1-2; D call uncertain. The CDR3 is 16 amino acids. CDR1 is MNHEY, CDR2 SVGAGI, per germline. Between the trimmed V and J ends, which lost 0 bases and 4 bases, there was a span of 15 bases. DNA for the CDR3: TGTGCCAGCAGTTACTCGACGCATCAGCGGGCCTATGGCTACACCTTC. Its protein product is CASSYSTHQRAYGYTF.

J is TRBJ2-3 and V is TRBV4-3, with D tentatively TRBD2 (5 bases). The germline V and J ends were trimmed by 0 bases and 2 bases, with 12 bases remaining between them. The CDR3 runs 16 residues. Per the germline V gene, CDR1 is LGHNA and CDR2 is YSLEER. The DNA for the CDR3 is TGCGCCAGCAGCCAAGATCTCCGGGGTTACACAGATACGCAGTATTTT. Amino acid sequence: CASSQDLRGYTDTQYF.

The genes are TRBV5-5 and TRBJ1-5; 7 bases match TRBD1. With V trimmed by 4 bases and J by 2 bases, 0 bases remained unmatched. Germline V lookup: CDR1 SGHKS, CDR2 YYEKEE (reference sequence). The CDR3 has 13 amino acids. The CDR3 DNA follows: TGTGCCAGCAGCGACAGGGGCAATCAGCCCCAGCATTTT. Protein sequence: CASSDRGNQPQHF.